Listed below are T cell receptor beta chains from one sample, sequenced in a study of blood T cell repertoires in COVID-19. The protocol was immunoSEQ multiplex PCR, while the TCRdb copy is restricted to in-frame clones and leaves out a portion. The table includes 35,000 to 45,000 clones, 80% detected once. Sequenced input: peripheral blood. These TCRs come from a man between 65 and 85 years old with acute or convalescent COVID-19. The CDR3 runs from the conserved cysteine through the conserved F or W. D genes are given only for firm matches.

V	J	D	CDR3	DNA
TRBV6-2/TRBV6-3	TRBJ2-4	TRBD1	CASSLWGRDRGNIQYF	TGTGCCAGCAGCCTTTGGGGCCGGGACAGGGGTAACATTCAGTACTTC
TRBV19	TRBJ2-1	TRBD1	CASRTGTGIYNEQFF	TGTGCCAGTAGGACCGGGACAGGGATATACAATGAGCAGTTCTTC
TRBV4-2	TRBJ2-7	TRBD2	CASSLGRGQSSYEQYF	TGTGCCAGCAGCCTAGGGAGGGGCCAGAGCTCCTACGAGCAGTACTTC
TRBV4-2	TRBJ1-6	-	CASSLSRAGRNSPLHF	TGTGCCAGCAGCCTTAGCAGGGCTGGGCGGAATTCACCCCTCCACTTT
TRBV28	TRBJ2-3	-	CASTPGGAGRSTDTQYF	TGTGCCAGCACCCCTGGGGGGGCCGGTAGGTCCACAGATACGCAGTATTTT
TRBV19	TRBJ1-1	TRBD1	CASSLQGALGTEAFF	TGTGCCAGTAGTCTCCAGGGGGCGCTGGGCACTGAAGCTTTCTTT
TRBV24-1	TRBJ2-1	TRBD2	CATSETGGSYNEQFF	TGTGCCACCAGTGAAACGGGGGGATCTTACAATGAGCAGTTCTTC
TRBV5-5	TRBJ1-1	TRBD1	CASSPGQRYTEAFF	TGTGCCAGCAGCCCGGGACAGAGATACACTGAAGCTTTCTTT
TRBV30	TRBJ2-7	TRBD2	CAWSYSGGSYEQYF	TGTGCCTGGAGTTATAGCGGGGGCTCCTACGAGCAGTACTTC
TRBV9	TRBJ2-3	-	CASSGGARADTQYF	TGTGCCAGCAGTGGGGGGGCTAGGGCAGATACGCAGTATTTT